Each of the 25 T cell receptor beta chains below was sequenced from the same sample in a study of blood T cells in healthy people across ages. Together with a sample-barcoded 5' primer, a J-beta primer mix was included in a second PCR lasting about 7 to 12 cycles. Each CDR3 protein is one row after TCRdb ran MiXCR on the 5' RACE reads. This table has hundreds of thousands of distinct CDR3 sequences, 27% appearing once. The specimen sequenced was blood. The receptor set was obtained from a woman aged 65 to 85 in good health.

The chain has TRBV6-6 and TRBJ1-2; the D is unclear. CDR1 MNHNY and CDR2 SVGAGI come from the germline V gene (reference sequence). The CDR3 consists of 13 residues. Trimming left V 2 bases short and J 4 bases short, with 8 bases between. The CDR3 bases are TGTGCCAGCAGTTACGAACAGATCTATGGCTACACCTTC. Amino acids: CASSYEQIYGYTF.

The chain employs TRBV12-3 or TRBV12-4 and TRBJ2-1, with D tentatively TRBD2 (6 bases). The CDR3 spans 14 residues. Trimming took off 11 bases at V and 6 bases at J, with 20 bases between the two ends. The CDR3 reads CAVSTQHGGNEQFF. CDR3 DNA: TGTGCCGTTTCCACCCAGCACGGGGGCAATGAGCAGTTCTTC.

The chain joins TRBV5-4 to TRBJ2-3, with D possibly being TRBD1 or TRBD2 (5 bases each). Between the trimmed V and J ends, which lost 4 bases and 4 bases, there was a span of 13 bases. CDR1 is SGHNT and CDR2 is YYREEE in the germline V gene (reference sequence). This CDR3 is built from 14 residues. CDR3 sequence: CASSRDGGPDTQYF. In DNA, the CDR3 is TGTGCCAGCAGCCGTGATGGGGGACCAGATACGCAGTATTTT.

DNA of the CDR3: TGTGCCAGCTCACCTGGGACGACCTACGAGCAGTACTTC. This sequence encodes CASSPGTTYEQYF. V gene TRBV18 combines with J gene TRBJ2-7, with D tentatively TRBD1 or TRBD2 (5 bases each). Trimming pared 3 bases from V and 2 bases from J, leaving 8 bases between. This CDR3 spans 13 amino acids. CDR1 is KGHSH, CDR2 LQKENI, per germline. Complete variable domain (other parts from reference TRBV18 and TRBJ2-7): NAGVMQNPRHLVRRRGQEARLRCSPMKGHSHVYWYRQLPEEGLKFMVYLQKENIIDESGMPKERFSAEFPKEGPSILRIQQVVRGDSAAYFCASSPGTTYEQYFGPGTRLTVT.

This clonotype has a handful of counts. The chain couples TRBV11-1 to TRBJ2-5; D is possibly TRBD2 (6 bases). The DNA end is a closer match to TRBJ2-7, so the J assignment may be wrong. The germline gives CDR1 SGHAT, CDR2 FQDESV (reference sequence). The CDR3 is 13 amino acids. The CDR3 DNA sequence: TGTGCCAGCAGCGGAGGGGAGCGGGACGAGCAGTACTTC. Its protein product is CASSGGERDEQYF.

The chain is built from TRBV7-9 and TRBJ1-4, with unresolved D. The CDR3 covers 14 residues. Germline CDR1 reads SEHNR; CDR2 reads FQNEAQ (reference sequence). V was cut by 7 bases and J by 6 bases, with 15 bases left in between. CDR3 in amino acids: CASNYRDRDEKLFF. As DNA, the CDR3 is TGTGCCAGCAACTACCGCGACCGGGATGAAAAACTGTTTTTT.

In its sample, this clonotype was seen a few times. CDR3 sequence (DNA): TGTGCCAGCAGTCTGGAAGGACAGGGCTACGAGCAGTACTTC. Encoded protein: CASSLEGQGYEQYF. The V gene is TRBV28, the J gene TRBJ2-5; 8 bases map to TRBD1. The J call is doubtful: the DNA matches TRBJ2-7 better. CDR1 is MDHEN and CDR2 is SYDVKM in the germline V gene. The CDR3 runs 14 residues.

The V gene is TRBV28, the J gene TRBJ2-5; weak D call: TRBD2 (5 bases). The J call may not be correct, given that the DNA end is closer to TRBJ2-1. Germline-derived CDR1 and CDR2 are MDHEN and SYDVKM. The CDR3 extends over 15 amino acids. The CDR3 bases are TGTGCCAGCAGTTTATTTTTGTCGGGAAGAAATGAGCAGTTCTTC. Protein sequence: CASSLFLSGRNEQFF.

V is TRBV5-1 and J is TRBJ2-5, with D perhaps given as TRBD1 or TRBD2 (5 bases each). The CDR3 runs 13 residues. V was shortened by 6 bases and J by 4 bases, with 13 bases between the two germline ends. The germline gives CDR1 SGHRS, CDR2 YFSETQ. CDR3 in DNA: TGCGCCAGCATGGTGGTTGGGGGAGAGACCCAGTACTTC. Protein sequence: CASMVVGGETQYF.

This clonotype was recorded a few times. CDR3 nucleotides: TGCAGTGCCCTGGAGGGGTTTGGTACGCAGTATTTT. This encodes CSALEGFGTQYF. This sequence joins TRBV20-1 and TRBJ2-3; D may be TRBD2 (6 bases). CDR1 is DFQATT, CDR2 SNEGSKA, per germline (reference sequence). The CDR3 covers 12 residues. Trimming took 6 bases from V and 8 from J, leaving 15 bases between them.

This clonotype was detected a few times. This chain connects TRBV7-6 to TRBJ2-5, with D maybe TRBD2 (6 bases). The last part of the DNA fits TRBJ2-7 better; the J call may be wrong. The CDR3 length is 15 residues. CDR1 and CDR2 from the germline V gene are SGHVS and FNYEAQ. The CDR3, as DNA: TGTGCCAGCAGCCGTCCTCCGGAGGGAGTGAACGAGCAGTACTTC. Translating it yields CASSRPPEGVNEQYF.

The genes are TRBV5-1 and TRBJ2-7, with 10 nucleotides matching TRBD1. Germline V CDR1 and CDR2: SGHRS, YFSETQ. The trim removed 2 bases at V and 5 bases at J, leaving 4 bases unmatched. The CDR3 is 14 amino acids. The CDR3 loop reads CASSFGQGVNEQYF. The CDR3 nucleotides read TGCGCCAGCAGCTTCGGACAGGGGGTAAACGAGCAGTACTTC.

V usage is TRBV12-3 or TRBV12-4 and J usage is TRBJ2-7, with TRBD2 identical over 7 bases. The end of the DNA fits TRBJ2-5 better, so the J call may be wrong. The CDR3 spans 17 residues. In nucleotides, the CDR3 is TGTGCCAGCAGCCAGGAAGGGACTGGCGGGGGCCAAGAGACCCAGTACTTC. It specifies CASSQEGTGGGQETQYF.

This clonotype appeared a few times. This rearrangement joins TRBV28 to TRBJ2-3; TRBD2 might be the D (6 bases). The CDR3 contains 16 residues. V shed 1 base and J shed 2 bases, with 13 bases lying between them. Germline V gene data show CDR1 as MDHEN and CDR2 as SYDVKM. The CDR3 sequence is CASSLYGSASTDTQYF. For the CDR3, the DNA is TGTGCCAGCAGTTTATACGGGAGTGCTTCCACAGATACGCAGTATTTT. Full variable domain (missing parts from reference TRBV28 and TRBJ2-3): DVKVTQSSRYLVKRTGEKVFLECVQDMDHENMFWYRQDPGLGLRLIYFSYDVKMKEKGDIPEGYSVSREKKERFSLILESASTNQTSMYLCASSLYGSASTDTQYFGPGTRLTVL.

V is TRBV5-1 and J is TRBJ2-3; 9 bases agree with TRBD2. Looked up from germline, CDR1 is SGHRS and CDR2 is YFSETQ. The CDR3 spans 16 residues. The V segment lost 4 bases and the J segment 0 bases; nucleotides outside the gene matches: 6. CDR3 sequence (DNA): TGCGCCAGCAGCCCAACTAGCGGGCCTAGCACAGATACGCAGTATTTT. This gives the protein CASSPTSGPSTDTQYF.

The sample holds a few counts of this clonotype. The rearrangement links TRBV5-5 to TRBJ2-7; D may match TRBD1 or TRBD2 (5 bases each). Germline V gene sequence: CDR1 SGHKS, CDR2 YYEKEE (reference sequence). Trimming left V 3 bases short and J 7 bases short, with 17 bases between. CDR3 length equals 14 residues. CDR3 region: CASSYPGQRGEQYF. The CDR3 bases are TGTGCCAGCAGCTACCCAGGGCAGAGGGGTGAGCAGTACTTC.

This clonotype turned up a few times. The genes are TRBV25-1 and TRBJ1-2; D call uncertain. The CDR3 is 15 amino acids. V was shortened by 3 bases and J by 7 bases, with 18 bases between the two germline ends. Germline V gene data show CDR1 as MGHDK and CDR2 as SYGVNS. The CDR3 sequence: CASSDYSRSAGGYTF. In nucleotides, the CDR3 is TGTGCCAGCAGTGATTACAGCCGCTCAGCTGGTGGCTACACCTTC.

This clonotype showed up just a few times. The CDR3 coding sequence is TGTGCCAGCACTCCGGGACTAGCCCACTACAATGAGCAGTTCTTC. It translates to CASTPGLAHYNEQFF. The chain links TRBV28 to TRBJ2-1; TRBD2 matches 9 bases. The germline V gene has CDR1 MDHEN and CDR2 SYDVKM. Trimming at V came to 7 bases and at J to 3 bases, leaving 7 bases not matched to a gene. The CDR3 extends over 15 amino acids.

This clonotype was seen a handful of times. The rearrangement joins TRBV5-1 to TRBJ2-3; D is perhaps TRBD2 (6 bases). Germline loops: CDR1 SGHRS, CDR2 YFSETQ. Trimming stripped 4 bases from V and 5 bases from J, with 17 bases between. The CDR3 has 15 residues. The CDR3 region is CASSSGGPGGDTQYF. CDR3 DNA sequence: TGCGCCAGCAGCAGTGGAGGGCCCGGTGGAGATACGCAGTATTTT. The full variable domain, rest sourced from reference TRBV5-1 and TRBJ2-3, is KAGVTQTPRYLIKTRGQQVTLSCSPISGHRSVSWYQQTPGQGLQFLFEYFSETQRNKGNFPGRFSGRQFSNSRSEMNVSTLELGDSALYLCASSSGGPGGDTQYFGPGTRLTVL.

The rearrangement uses TRBV6-2 or TRBV6-3 and TRBJ2-7; TRBD2 matches at 7 bases. CDR1 is MNHEY and CDR2 is SVGEGT in the germline V gene. Unmatched junction bases numbered 8, after V lost 7 bases and J lost 2 bases. This CDR3 region has 14 residues. The CDR3 nucleotides read TGTGCCAGCAATCCCTCCGGGACTACCTACGAGCAGTACTTC. Amino acid sequence: CASNPSGTTYEQYF.

V and J are TRBV28 and TRBJ2-7; 9 nucleotides line up with TRBD2. CDR3 length equals 15 residues. Germline trimming cut 6 bases from V and 5 bases from J; bases unmatched to any gene: 11. The germline gives CDR1 MDHEN, CDR2 SYDVKM. The CDR3 spells CASRTSSGRINEQYF. In nucleotides, the CDR3 is TGTGCCAGCAGAACCTCAAGCGGGAGGATAAACGAGCAGTACTTC.

This clonotype was recorded a few times. The chain is built from TRBV29-1 and TRBJ2-1; D possibly corresponds to TRBD2 (6 bases). CDR1 is SQVTM and CDR2 is ANQGSEA in the germline V gene. This CDR3 is built from 17 residues. V was shortened by 0 bases and J by 4 bases, with 19 bases between the two germline ends. The CDR3 sequence: CSVEDPIGIRGYNEQFF. DNA for the CDR3: TGCAGCGTTGAAGATCCCATCGGGATTCGGGGGTACAATGAGCAGTTCTTC.

There are a few counts of this clonotype. The V and J genes are TRBV18 and TRBJ1-6; TRBD1 is a possible D gene (5 bases). The CDR3 sequence is 15 residues long. The V gene's germline CDR1 is KGHSH and CDR2 LQKENI. V was cut by 5 bases and J by 5 bases, with 13 bases left in between. The CDR3 spells CASSVTTGDNSPLHF. The CDR3 bases are TGTGCCAGCTCAGTGACCACAGGAGATAATTCACCCCTCCACTTT.

This clonotype has a handful of counts. The chain carries TRBV28 and TRBJ1-6; D uncertain. CDR1 and CDR2 from the germline V gene are MDHEN and SYDVKM. The CDR3 totals 13 residues. Trimming removed 6 bases from V and 8 bases from J, with 11 bases in between. CDR3 DNA sequence: TGTGCCAGCAGCACACTAGGGTATTCACCCCTCCACTTT. Its translation: CASSTLGYSPLHF.

V usage is TRBV20-1 and J usage is TRBJ2-7; unclear D gene. Trimming left V 1 base short and J 2 bases short, with 9 bases between. Germline loops: CDR1 DFQATT, CDR2 SNEGSKA (reference sequence). This CDR3 contains 13 residues. Written as DNA, the CDR3 is TGCAGTGCTAGAGGGCGTCGAACCTACGAGCAGTACTTC. This codes for CSARGRRTYEQYF.